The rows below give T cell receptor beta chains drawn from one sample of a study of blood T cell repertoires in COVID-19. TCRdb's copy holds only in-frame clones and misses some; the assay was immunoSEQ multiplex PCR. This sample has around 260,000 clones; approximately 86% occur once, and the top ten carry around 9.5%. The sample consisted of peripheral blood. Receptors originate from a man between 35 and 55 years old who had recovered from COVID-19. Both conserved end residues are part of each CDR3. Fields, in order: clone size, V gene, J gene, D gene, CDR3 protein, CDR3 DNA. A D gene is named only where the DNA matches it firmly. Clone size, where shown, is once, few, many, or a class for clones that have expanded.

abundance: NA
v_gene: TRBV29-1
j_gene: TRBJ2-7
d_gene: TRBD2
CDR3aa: CSVETSGGLSYEQYF
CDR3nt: TGCAGCGTTGAAACTAGCGGGGGGCTAAGCTACGAGCAGTACTTC

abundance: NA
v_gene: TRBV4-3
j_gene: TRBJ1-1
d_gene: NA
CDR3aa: CASSQGGGPTEAFF
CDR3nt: TGCGCCAGCAGCCAAGGGGGGGGCCCCACTGAAGCTTTCTTT

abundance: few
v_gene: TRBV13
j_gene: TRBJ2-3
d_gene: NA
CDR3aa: CASSRWGGHTDTQYF
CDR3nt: TGTGCCAGCAGCCGGTGGGGGGGACACACAGATACGCAGTATTTT

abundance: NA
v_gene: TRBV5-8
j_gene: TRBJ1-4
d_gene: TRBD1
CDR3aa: CASSAVVAGGREKLFF
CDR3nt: TGTGCCAGCAGCGCGGTCGTCGCAGGGGGCCGCGAAAAACTGTTTTTT

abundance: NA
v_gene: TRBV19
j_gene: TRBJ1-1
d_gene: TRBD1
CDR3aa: CASSIRGQGIVNTEAFF
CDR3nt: TGTGCCAGTAGTATTCGGGGACAGGGCATCGTGAACACTGAAGCTTTCTTT

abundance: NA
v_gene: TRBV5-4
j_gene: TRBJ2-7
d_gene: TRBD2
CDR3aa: CASSPGTRRDYEQYF
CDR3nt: TGTGCCAGCAGTCCCGGGACTAGGAGAGACTACGAGCAGTACTTC

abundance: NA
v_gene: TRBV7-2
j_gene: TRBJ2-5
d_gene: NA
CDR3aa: CASSQDIQETQYF
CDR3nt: TGTGCCAGCAGCCAGGACATCCAAGAGACCCAGTACTTC

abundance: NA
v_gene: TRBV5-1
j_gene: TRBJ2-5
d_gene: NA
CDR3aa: CASSHGLAETQYF
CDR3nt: TGCGCCAGCAGCCACGGGCTAGCGGAGACCCAGTACTTC

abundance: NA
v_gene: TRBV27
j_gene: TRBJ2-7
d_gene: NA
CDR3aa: CASSLSNPGREDEQYF
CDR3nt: TGTGCCAGCAGTTTATCGAATCCGGGGCGGGAAGACGAGCAGTACTTC

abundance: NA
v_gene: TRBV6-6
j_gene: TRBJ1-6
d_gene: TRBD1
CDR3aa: CASRRDRGGSPLHF
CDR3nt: TGTGCCAGCCGCAGGGACAGGGGGGGATCACCCCTCCACTTT

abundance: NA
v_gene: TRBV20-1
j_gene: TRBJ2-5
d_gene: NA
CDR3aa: CSASLGETQYF
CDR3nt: TGCAGTGCTAGTCTGGGCGAGACCCAGTACTTC

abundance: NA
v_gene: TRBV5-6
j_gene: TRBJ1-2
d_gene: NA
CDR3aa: CASSLQGNYGYTF
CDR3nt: TGTGCCAGCAGCCTACAGGGTAACTATGGCTACACCTTC

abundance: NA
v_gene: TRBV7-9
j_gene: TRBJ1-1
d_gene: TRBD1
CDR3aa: CASSGRTGGRTEAFF
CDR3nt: TGTGCCAGCAGCGGACGGACAGGAGGAAGGACTGAAGCTTTCTTT

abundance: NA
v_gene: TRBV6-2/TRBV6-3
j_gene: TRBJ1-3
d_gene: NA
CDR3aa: CASSYWGSGNTIYF
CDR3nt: TGTGCCAGCAGTTACTGGGGCTCGGGAAACACCATATATTTT

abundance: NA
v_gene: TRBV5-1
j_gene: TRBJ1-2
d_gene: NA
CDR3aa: CASSPREAYGYTF
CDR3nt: TGCGCCAGCAGTCCCAGGGAGGCCTATGGCTACACCTTC

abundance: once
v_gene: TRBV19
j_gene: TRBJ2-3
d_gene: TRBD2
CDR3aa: CASSGGIFRADTQYF
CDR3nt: TGTGCCAGTAGCGGGGGGATATTTCGCGCAGATACGCAGTATTTT

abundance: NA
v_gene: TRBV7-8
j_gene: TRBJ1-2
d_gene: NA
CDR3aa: CASSLKRREGYTF
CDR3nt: TGTGCCAGCAGCTTAAAAAGGAGGGAGGGCTACACCTTC

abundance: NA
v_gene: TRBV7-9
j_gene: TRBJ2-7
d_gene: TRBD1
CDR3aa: CASSLGTGINEQYF
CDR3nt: TGTGCCAGCAGCTTAGGGACAGGGATTAACGAGCAGTACTTC

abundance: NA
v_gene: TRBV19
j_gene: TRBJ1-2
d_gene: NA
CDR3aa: CASSKQGNYGYTF
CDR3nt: TGTGCCAGTAGTAAGCAGGGTAACTATGGCTACACCTTC

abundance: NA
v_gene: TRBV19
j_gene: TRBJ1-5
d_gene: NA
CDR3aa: CASSINGRTDQPQHF
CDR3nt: TGTGCCAGTAGTATAAACGGGAGGACGGATCAGCCCCAGCATTTT

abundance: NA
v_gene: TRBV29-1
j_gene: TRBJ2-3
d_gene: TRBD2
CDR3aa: CSVELAGETNTQYF
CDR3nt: TGCAGCGTAGAACTAGCGGGGGAAACCAATACGCAGTATTTT

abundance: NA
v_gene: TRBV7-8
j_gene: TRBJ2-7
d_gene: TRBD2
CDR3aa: CASSLARSGSGEQYF
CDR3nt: TGTGCCAGCAGCTTAGCGCGGAGCGGGAGCGGAGAGCAGTACTTC

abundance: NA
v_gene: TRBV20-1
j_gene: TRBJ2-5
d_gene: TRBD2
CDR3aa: CSASSGGGDQETQYF
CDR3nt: TGCAGTGCTAGTTCGGGGGGGGGCGACCAAGAGACCCAGTACTTC

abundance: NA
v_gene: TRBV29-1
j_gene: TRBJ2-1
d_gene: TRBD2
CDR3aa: CSADPSLAGSNEQFF
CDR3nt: TGCAGCGCCGACCCCTCCCTAGCGGGTAGCAATGAGCAGTTCTTC

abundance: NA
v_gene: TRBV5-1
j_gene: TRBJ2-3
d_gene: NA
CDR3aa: CASSGHRSTDTQYF
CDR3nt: TGCGCCAGCAGCGGTCACAGAAGCACAGATACGCAGTATTTT

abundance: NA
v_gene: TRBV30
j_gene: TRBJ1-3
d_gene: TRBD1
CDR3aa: CAWLLRGPRNTIYF
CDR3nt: TGTGCCTGGCTCCTCAGGGGGCCGAGAAACACCATATATTTT

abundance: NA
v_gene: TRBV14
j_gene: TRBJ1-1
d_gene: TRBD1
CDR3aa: CASSQEWDRETPGTEAFF
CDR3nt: TGTGCCAGCAGCCAAGAGTGGGACAGGGAGACCCCAGGCACTGAAGCTTTCTTT

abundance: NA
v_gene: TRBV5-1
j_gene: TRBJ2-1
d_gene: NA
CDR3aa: CASSPHLGTQVYEQFF
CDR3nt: TGCGCCAGCAGCCCTCATCTCGGGACTCAAGTCTATGAGCAGTTCTTC

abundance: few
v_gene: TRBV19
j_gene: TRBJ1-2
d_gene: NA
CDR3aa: CASSPLTGGGYTF
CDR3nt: TGTGCCAGTAGTCCCCTTACCGGAGGGGGCTACACCTTC

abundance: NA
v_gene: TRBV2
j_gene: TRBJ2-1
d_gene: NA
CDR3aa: CASSELSAWDEQFF
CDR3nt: TGTGCCAGCAGTGAACTCAGCGCTTGGGATGAGCAGTTCTTC

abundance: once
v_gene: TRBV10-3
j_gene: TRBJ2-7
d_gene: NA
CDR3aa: CAIKVNGDYEQYF
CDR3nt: TGTGCCATCAAGGTAAACGGAGACTACGAGCAGTACTTC

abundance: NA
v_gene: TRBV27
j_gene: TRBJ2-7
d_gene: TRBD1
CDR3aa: CASASGTGVYEQYF
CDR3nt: TGTGCCAGCGCTTCCGGGACAGGGGTGTACGAGCAGTACTTC

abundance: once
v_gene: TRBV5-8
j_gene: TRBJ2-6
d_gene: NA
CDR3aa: CASSLASGSGANVLTF
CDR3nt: TGTGCCAGCAGCTTGGCAAGCGGCTCTGGGGCCAACGTCCTGACTTTC

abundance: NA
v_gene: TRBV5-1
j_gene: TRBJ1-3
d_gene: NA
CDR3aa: CASSLDYGSGNTIYF
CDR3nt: TGCGCCAGCAGCTTGGATTACGGGAGCGGAAACACCATATATTTT

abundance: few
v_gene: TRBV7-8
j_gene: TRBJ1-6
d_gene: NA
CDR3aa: CASSLLAVNSPLHF
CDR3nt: TGTGCCAGCAGCTTATTGGCGGTTAATTCACCCCTCCACTTT

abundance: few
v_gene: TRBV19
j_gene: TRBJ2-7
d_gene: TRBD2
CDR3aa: CASKSRSGNYEQYF
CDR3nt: TGTGCCAGTAAATCGAGGAGCGGGAACTACGAGCAGTACTTC

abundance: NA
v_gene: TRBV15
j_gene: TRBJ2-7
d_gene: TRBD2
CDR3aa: CATSRGPGGLGTSGSSYEQYF
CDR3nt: TGTGCCACCAGCAGAGGACCCGGGGGACTAGGGACTAGCGGGAGCTCCTACGAGCAGTACTTC

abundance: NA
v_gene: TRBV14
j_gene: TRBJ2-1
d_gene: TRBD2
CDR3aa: CASSQESSGRFF
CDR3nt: TGTGCCAGCAGCCAAGAATCCAGCGGGAGGTTCTTC

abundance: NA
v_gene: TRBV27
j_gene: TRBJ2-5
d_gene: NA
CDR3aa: CASRNLGAETQYF
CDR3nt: TGTGCCAGCAGAAACCTGGGGGCAGAGACCCAGTACTTC

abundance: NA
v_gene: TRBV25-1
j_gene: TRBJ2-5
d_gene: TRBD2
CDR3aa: CASRVSGGKETQYF
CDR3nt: TGTGCCAGCAGGGTTAGCGGGGGTAAAGAGACCCAGTACTTC

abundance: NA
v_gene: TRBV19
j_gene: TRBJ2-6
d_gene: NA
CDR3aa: CASSIVTGISGANVLTF
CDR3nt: TGTGCCAGTAGTATTGTTACGGGTATCTCTGGGGCCAACGTCCTGACTTTC

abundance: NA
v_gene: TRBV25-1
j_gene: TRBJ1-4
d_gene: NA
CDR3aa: CASSERRGEKLFF
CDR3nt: TGTGCCAGCAGTGAACGGAGAGGCGAAAAACTGTTTTTT

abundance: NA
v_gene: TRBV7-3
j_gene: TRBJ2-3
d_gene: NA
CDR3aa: CASSSRLGGDTQYF
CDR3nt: TGTGCCAGCAGCTCCCGACTGGGAGGAGATACGCAGTATTTT

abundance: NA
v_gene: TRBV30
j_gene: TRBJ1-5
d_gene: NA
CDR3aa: CAWWSESNQPQHF
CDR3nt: TGTGCCTGGTGGTCGGAGAGCAATCAGCCCCAGCATTTT

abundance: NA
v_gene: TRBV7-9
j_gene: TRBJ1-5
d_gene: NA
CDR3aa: CASSQDSINQPQHF
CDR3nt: TGTGCCAGCAGCCAGGACAGTATCAATCAGCCCCAGCATTTT

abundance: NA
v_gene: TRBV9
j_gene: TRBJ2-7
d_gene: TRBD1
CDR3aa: CASSSRQGAYEQYF
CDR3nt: TGTGCCAGCAGCTCCCGACAGGGCGCCTACGAGCAGTACTTC